Shown below are 28 T cell receptor beta chains from a single sample sequenced in a study of T cell responses to AZD1222 COVID-19 vaccine. TCRdb's table, derived via immunoSEQ multiplex PCR, lists solely in-frame clones and lacks some. Of under 200,000 clones in the sample, about nine tenths were seen once. The sequences come from peripheral blood, collected on day 0 of AZD1222 vaccination. Receptors originate from an adult in good health.

The V and J genes are TRBV14 and TRBJ2-3, with 10 bases that match TRBD2. V dropped 2 bases and J dropped 4; count of bases not matched to a gene: 3. The CDR3 is made up of 15 amino acids. Germline CDR1 reads SGHDN; CDR2 reads FVKESK. The CDR3 region has the DNA TGTGCCAGCAGCCAACTAGCGGGGGCCGCAGATACGCAGTATTTT. Its translation: CASSQLAGAADTQYF.

The chain combines TRBV6-2 or TRBV6-3 with TRBJ1-1; a possible D gene is TRBD1 (5 bases). Per germline, CDR1 MNHEY and CDR2 SVGEGT. V lost 5 bases, J lost 3 bases, and 19 bases lay in between. There are 16 residues in the CDR3. In DNA form, the CDR3 reads TGTGCCAGCAGTGGGGACGGCGGGCCGCGGGACACTGAAGCTTTCTTT. Encoded protein: CASSGDGGPRDTEAFF.

The gene calls are TRBV4-2 and TRBJ2-1; 10 bases line up with TRBD2. The CDR3 covers 16 residues. Trimming removed 4 bases from V and 3 bases from J; junction bases left unmatched: 6. The germline V gene encodes CDR1 LGHNA and CDR2 YNFKEQ. Here the CDR3 reads CASSLASGGHYNEQFF. The CDR3 coding sequence is TGTGCCAGCAGCCTGGCTAGCGGGGGACACTACAATGAGCAGTTCTTC.

The J gene is TRBJ1-2, the V gene TRBV28; D is ambiguous. V dropped 1 base and J dropped 1 base, with 7 bases sitting between them. Germline V gene sequence: CDR1 MDHEN, CDR2 SYDVKM. CDR3 length: 14 residues. The chain's CDR3 is CASSLFGSNYGYTF. In nucleotides, the CDR3 is TGTGCCAGCAGTTTATTCGGCAGTAACTATGGCTACACCTTC.

The chain has TRBV5-6 and TRBJ1-1; 9 nucleotides align to TRBD1. The V gene end was trimmed by 0 bases and the J gene end by 0 bases; junction bases not matched to a gene: 3. CDR3 length: 16 residues. CDR1 and CDR2 from the germline V gene are SGHDT and YYEEEE. In DNA, the CDR3 is TGTGCCAGCAGCTTGGACAGGGGGCTTATGAACACTGAAGCTTTCTTT. Translation: CASSLDRGLMNTEAFF.

The chain combines TRBV11-1 with TRBJ2-3, with D unresolved. V was clipped by 1 base and J by 2 bases, with 7 bases between them. Looked up from germline, CDR1 is SGHAT and CDR2 is FQDESV (reference sequence). CDR3 size: 14 residues. CDR3 region: CASSLDQVTDTQYF. Here the CDR3 DNA reads TGTGCCAGCAGCTTAGATCAGGTCACAGATACGCAGTATTTT.

This chain links TRBV24-1 with TRBJ2-3, with 11 bases identical to TRBD2. CDR3 size: 20 residues. Germline V gene sequence: CDR1 KGHDR, CDR2 SFDVKD. V shed 7 bases and J 5 bases; nucleotides not matched to a gene: 22. CDR3 amino acids: CATSPGYPFSGGARVDTQYF. DNA of the CDR3: TGTGCCACCAGCCCCGGATACCCTTTTAGCGGGGGGGCCAGAGTAGATACGCAGTATTTT.

V is TRBV4-3 and J is TRBJ2-1, with TRBD2 matching 7 bases. Germline loops: CDR1 LGHNA, CDR2 YSLEER. CDR3 size: 16 residues. V lost 0 bases and J lost 3; bases outside the gene matches: 5. DNA of the CDR3: TGCGCCAGCAGCCAAGATCTGGCGGGGGTCTACAATGAGCAGTTCTTC. Amino acids: CASSQDLAGVYNEQFF.

The chain links TRBV10-1 to TRBJ1-2; D unclear. The ends were cut back, 1 base at V and 1 base at J, with 10 bases in the middle. Germline V lookup: CDR1 WNHNN, CDR2 SYGVQD (reference sequence). This CDR3 has 15 residues. Written as DNA, the CDR3 is TGCGCCAGCAGTGAGTTCGGAACTGATAACTATGGCTACACCTTC. Amino acid sequence: CASSEFGTDNYGYTF.

The chain employs TRBV11-2 and TRBJ1-2; D remains unclear. CDR3 length: 16 amino acids. Germline V lookup: CDR1 SGHAT, CDR2 FQNNGV. Trimming left V 0 bases short and J 0 bases short, with 11 bases between. The CDR3: CASSLDRMGSNYGYTF. Written as DNA, the CDR3 is TGTGCCAGCAGCTTAGATCGGATGGGTTCTAACTATGGCTACACCTTC.

The chain employs TRBV2 and TRBJ1-1; TRBD1 matches at 7 bases. Germline CDR1 reads SNHLY; CDR2 reads FYNNEI. V lost 7 bases, J lost 3 bases, and 8 bases stayed unmatched. The CDR3 consists of 14 residues. The CDR3 nucleotides read TGTGCCAGCATGGCGGTGACAGGGTACACTGAAGCTTTCTTT. This encodes CASMAVTGYTEAFF.

The J gene is TRBJ1-2, the V gene TRBV7-9, with D possibly being TRBD1 (6 bases). V was trimmed by 5 bases and J by 7 bases, leaving 14 bases between them. The CDR3 is 13 residues long. Looked up from germline, CDR1 is SEHNR and CDR2 is FQNEAQ (reference sequence). CDR3 sequence: CASSTETGAGYTF. CDR3 sequence (DNA): TGTGCCAGCAGCACAGAGACAGGAGCTGGCTACACCTTC. Supplemented by reference TRBV7-9 and TRBJ1-2, the full variable domain reads DTGVSQNPRHKITKRGQNVTFRCDPISEHNRLYWYRQTLGQGPEFLTYFQNEAQLEKSRLLSDRFSAERPKGSFSTLEIQRTEQGDSAMYLCASSTETGAGYTFGSGTRLTVV.

V gene TRBV3-1 (or the pseudogene TRBV3-2) combines with J gene TRBJ1-4; D gene ambiguous. From germline, CDR1 is LGHDT and CDR2 YNNKEL (reference sequence). V lost 1 base to trimming and J lost 5 bases, with 11 bases between them. The CDR3 consists of 15 residues. The CDR3 loop is CASSQAVGANEKLFF. The CDR3 bases are TGTGCCAGCAGCCAAGCGGTTGGAGCGAATGAAAAACTGTTTTTT.

This sequence joins TRBV7-9 and TRBJ2-7; D is perhaps TRBD2 (6 bases). Germline V gene sequence: CDR1 SEHNR, CDR2 FQNEAQ (reference sequence). The CDR3 length is 13 residues. V lost 0 bases and J 6 bases, leaving 9 bases between the germline ends. The CDR3 reads CASSLAGAGEQYF. In DNA form, the CDR3 reads TGTGCCAGCAGCTTAGCGGGAGCGGGCGAGCAGTACTTC.

The chain couples TRBV19 to TRBJ1-5; TRBD1 might be the D (5 bases). The germline V gene encodes CDR1 LNHDA and CDR2 SQIVND (reference sequence). V was pared by 7 bases and J by 4 bases, with 23 bases between. CDR3 length: 17 residues. As DNA, the CDR3 is TGTGCCAGTACCGTCGGGACCCTATTAAGACTAAATCAGCCCCAGCATTTT. Amino acid sequence: CASTVGTLLRLNQPQHF. Together with reference TRBV19 and TRBJ1-5, the CDR3 gives the full variable domain: DGGITQSPKYLFRKEGQNVTLSCEQNLNHDAMYWYRQDPGQGLRLIYYSQIVNDFQKGDIAEGYSVSREKKESFPLTVTSAQKNPTAFYLCASTVGTLLRLNQPQHFGDGTRLSIL.

V usage is TRBV6-4 and J usage is TRBJ2-1, with 8 bases lining up with TRBD1. V lost 6 bases and J lost 4; bases outside the gene matches: 11. CDR3 length: 16 residues. Germline values: CDR1 MRHNA, CDR2 SNTAGT. CDR3 sequence (DNA): TGTGCCAGCAGCCGAGGGAGCAGGGGGCCTTACAATGAGCAGTTCTTC. Its translation: CASSRGSRGPYNEQFF.

The chain is built from TRBV5-4 and TRBJ2-5; D uncertain. Germline CDR1 reads SGHNT; CDR2 reads YYREEE (reference sequence). Trimming removed 2 bases from V and 2 bases from J, with 7 bases in between. The CDR3 is made up of 13 amino acids. In DNA form, the CDR3 reads TGTGCCAGCAGCTTAATCTCGCAAGAGACCCAGTACTTC. Its translation: CASSLISQETQYF.

The V call is TRBV30, the J call TRBJ1-5; D not certain. The CDR3 is 10 residues long. Germline CDR1 is GTSNPN and CDR2 is SVGIG (reference sequence). V was pared by 2 bases and J by 7 bases, with 3 bases between. CDR3 nucleotides: TGTGCCTGGAGTCCCCAGCCCCAGCATTTT. This gives the protein CAWSPQPQHF.

CDR3: CASSDSLGTGSTGELFF. In DNA form, the CDR3 reads TGTGCCAGCAGTGACAGTTTGGGGACAGGGAGCACCGGGGAGCTGTTTTTT. The chain recombines TRBV6-4 with TRBJ2-2; 9 bases are a match to TRBD1. This CDR3 comprises 17 residues. After removal of 2 bases from V and 4 bases from J, the junction contained 8 bases not matched to a gene. In germline, CDR1 is MRHNA, CDR2 SNTAGT.

The rearrangement links TRBV7-3 to TRBJ2-1; weak D call: TRBD1 (5 bases). Trimming cost V 3 bases and J 13 bases, with 13 bases left between them. CDR3 length equals 12 residues. The V gene's germline CDR1 is SGHTA and CDR2 FQGTGA. This CDR3 is CASSLNQGAQFF. CDR3 coding DNA: TGTGCCAGCAGCTTGAACCAGGGTGCCCAGTTCTTC.

The chain links TRBV19 to TRBJ2-7; D is tentatively TRBD1 or TRBD2 (6 bases each). Per the germline V gene, CDR1 is LNHDA and CDR2 is SQIVND (reference sequence). V lost 9 bases, J lost 4 bases, and 16 bases lay in between. CDR3 length equals 13 residues. CDR3 nucleotides: TGTGCCAGCCGGGGGCTGCCTGGATACGAGCAGTACTTC. This translates into CASRGLPGYEQYF.

This clone was picked up a small number of times. This specimen includes other DNA sequences encoding the same CDR3. V gene TRBV18 combines with J gene TRBJ1-2; 8 nucleotides agree with TRBD1. This CDR3 is built from 13 residues. Unmatched junction bases numbered 0, after V lost 3 bases and J lost 3 bases. Germline CDR1 KGHSH, CDR2 LQKENI. CDR3 nucleotides: TGTGCCAGCTCACCGGACAGGGACTATGGCTACACCTTC. Translating it yields CASSPDRDYGYTF.

This sequence joins TRBV6-5 and TRBJ2-3; 8 bases agree with TRBD2. The CDR3 loop spans 13 amino acids. Germline lookup yields CDR1 MNHEY and CDR2 SVGAGI. V shed 6 bases and J 4 bases; nucleotides not matched to a gene: 3. CDR3 nucleotide sequence: TGTGCCAGCAGCCGGGGACTAGCAGATACGCAGTATTTT. Translation gives CASSRGLADTQYF.

This clone was counted a single time. CDR3 nucleotides: TGTGCCAGCTCACCCGACAGGGACAATGAGCAGTTCTTC. It is translated as CASSPDRDNEQFF. V and J are TRBV18 and TRBJ2-1, with 7 bases fitting TRBD1. The V and J ends lost 3 bases and 5 bases, in that order; junction bases with no gene match: 1. The germline gives CDR1 KGHSH, CDR2 LQKENI. The CDR3 covers 13 residues.

The gene calls are TRBV4-1 and TRBJ1-1; D is ambiguous. This CDR3 comprises 15 residues. Germline V gene data show CDR1 as MGHRA and CDR2 as YSYEKL. Trimming cost V 4 bases and J 0 bases, with 12 bases left between them. The CDR3 bases are TGCGCCAGCAGCCTGCATTCAGAAATGAACACTGAAGCTTTCTTT. This translates into CASSLHSEMNTEAFF.

J is TRBJ1-1 and V is TRBV6-5; D uncertain. V was cut by 2 bases and J by 6 bases, with 13 bases left in between. CDR1 is MNHEY and CDR2 is SVGAGI in the germline V gene. The CDR3 consists of 14 residues. Here the CDR3 reads CASSYVPGSPEAFF. CDR3 DNA: TGTGCCAGCAGTTACGTGCCCGGGTCTCCTGAAGCTTTCTTT.

V usage is TRBV5-1 and J usage is TRBJ1-2; the D is unclear. Trimming left V 3 bases short and J 5 bases short, with 8 bases between. CDR1 is SGHRS, CDR2 YFSETQ, per germline. The CDR3 spans 12 residues. CDR3 protein: CASSSLGYGYTF. CDR3 nucleotides: TGCGCCAGCAGCTCTTTAGGGTATGGCTACACCTTC.

The chain joins TRBV29-1 to TRBJ2-6, with 11 bases matching TRBD1. The germline V gene encodes CDR1 SQVTM and CDR2 ANQGSEA. CDR3 length: 16 amino acids. The trim removed 5 bases at V and 4 bases at J, leaving 7 bases unmatched. CDR3 coding DNA: TGCAGCGTTCTCGGACAGGGGGCAAGGGGGGCCAACGTCCTGACTTTC. Amino acids: CSVLGQGARGANVLTF.